These T cell receptor beta chains were read from a single sample in a study of blood T cell repertoires in COVID-19. This table comes from immunoSEQ multiplex PCR, and its TCRdb copy is limited to in-frame clones, with some not included. The sample consists of approximately 140,000 clones, around 84% of them appearing once. Input material: peripheral blood. Receptor source: a man between 65 and 80 years old with acute or convalescent COVID-19. CDR3s include the opening cysteine and the closing phenylalanine or tryptophan. The D gene is left open where the match is weak. Clone size is not always given. Where it is, it says once, few, many or a class for expanded clones.

D gene	J gene	clone size	V gene	CDR3 length	CDR3 DNA	CDR3 protein
-	TRBJ2-2	-	TRBV5-4	15	TGTGCCAGCAGCACCGTAGGGGCGCGCACCGGGGAGCTGTTTTTT	CASSTVGARTGELFF
TRBD2	TRBJ2-5	once	TRBV7-6	17	TGTGCCAGCAGCCCGGGTCGGGTAGCGGGGGGGCAAGAGACCCAGTACTTC	CASSPGRVAGGQETQYF
TRBD1	TRBJ2-7	many	TRBV12-5	12	TGTGCTAGTGCCCAGGGACAGGGCCAGCAGTACTTC	CASAQGQGQQYF
-	TRBJ1-2	-	TRBV5-1	13	TGCGCCAGTAGGACTGATGAAAACTATGGCTACACCTTC	CASRTDENYGYTF
TRBD1	TRBJ1-2	-	TRBV6-1	16	TGTGCCAGCAGTGACGCCTTCAGCACCAGGGGGAGCAGCTACACCTTC	CASSDAFSTRGSSYTF
-	TRBJ2-1	-	TRBV18	17	TGTGCCAGCTTTTTAGAGGTTGGGGGCCGCTCCTACAATGAGCAGTTCTTC	CASFLEVGGRSYNEQFF
-	TRBJ2-1	-	TRBV2	15	TGTGCCAGCAGTGAAGGACTCCAATTTAACAATGAGCAGTTCTTC	CASSEGLQFNNEQFF
-	TRBJ2-5	-	TRBV5-1	15	TGCGCCAGCAGCTGGGGGGATGTGAGGAGGGAGACCCAGTACTTC	CASSWGDVRRETQYF
-	TRBJ1-1	-	TRBV6-5	14	TGTGCCAGCAGGTTTCGGGGGTTGAACACTGAAGCTTTCTTT	CASRFRGLNTEAFF
-	TRBJ1-1	-	TRBV28	13	TGTGCCAGCAAACGGAGCTTGAACACTGAAGCTTTCTTT	CASKRSLNTEAFF
TRBD2	TRBJ2-5	-	TRBV7-8	14	TGTGCCAGCAGCCAACTAGCGATCCAAGAGACCCAGTACTTC	CASSQLAIQETQYF
-	TRBJ1-1	-	TRBV7-3	14	TGTGCCAGCAGCACCGGACAGTATAACACTGAAGCTTTCTTT	CASSTGQYNTEAFF
-	TRBJ1-1	-	TRBV3-1/TRBV3-2	14	TGTGCCAGCAGCCAATCTGAAGCGAACACTGAAGCTTTCTTT	CASSQSEANTEAFF
-	TRBJ1-1	few	TRBV5-1	14	TGCGCCAGCAGCCTTGGGAGGAGGGGCACTGAAGCTTTCTTT	CASSLGRRGTEAFF
-	TRBJ2-7	-	TRBV3-1/TRBV3-2	13	TGTGCCAGCAGCCAAGTCGCCAGCTACGAGCAGTACTTC	CASSQVASYEQYF
-	TRBJ2-5	-	TRBV15	18	TGTGCCACCAGCAGGGGGGGACTTCGCGGTCCCCCAGGAGAGACCCAGTACTTC	CATSRGGLRGPPGETQYF
-	TRBJ2-7	-	TRBV12-3/TRBV12-4	12	TGTGCCAGCAGGGAGGGAAAGAGGGAGCAGTACTTC	CASREGKREQYF
-	TRBJ2-1	-	TRBV6-1	14	TGTGCCAGCAGTGATGGGACTTCCCACAATGAGCAGTTCTTC	CASSDGTSHNEQFF
-	TRBJ2-2	once	TRBV24-1	11	TGTGCCACCAGTGGCAGCGGGGAGCTGTTTTTT	CATSGSGELFF
TRBD1	TRBJ2-5	-	TRBV18	14	TGTGCCAGCTCACCCGGACAGGGGTTGGAGACCCAGTACTTC	CASSPGQGLETQYF
TRBD1	TRBJ1-5	-	TRBV5-8	14	TGTGCCAGCAGCCCCCGGACAGGGAATCAGCCCCAGCATTTT	CASSPRTGNQPQHF
TRBD1	TRBJ1-4	-	TRBV5-1	15	TGCGCCAGCAGCACCCAAGGACAGGGGAATGAAAAACTGTTTTTT	CASSTQGQGNEKLFF
TRBD2	TRBJ2-1	-	TRBV11-3	15	TGTGCCAGCAGCTTAGTTGCGGGGGGGCGGAATGAGCAGTTCTTC	CASSLVAGGRNEQFF
TRBD1	TRBJ2-7	-	TRBV27	14	TGTGCCAGCAGTGGAGGACAGGGATGGTACGAGCAGTACTTC	CASSGGQGWYEQYF
TRBD1	TRBJ1-1	-	TRBV28	15	TGTGCCAGCAGAAAGGTGGGACAGGGGAACACTGAAGCTTTCTTT	CASRKVGQGNTEAFF
TRBD1	TRBJ1-5	-	TRBV7-9	14	TGTGCCAGCAGCGCGGGACAGGCAAATCAGCCCCAGCATTTT	CASSAGQANQPQHF
-	TRBJ1-2	few	TRBV19	12	TGTGCCAGTAGGGACAGCTTGGATGGCTACACCTTC	CASRDSLDGYTF
TRBD1	TRBJ1-1	once	TRBV5-8	13	TGTGCCAGCAAACGGGACAGGACCAGAGAAGCTTTCTTT	CASKRDRTREAFF
-	TRBJ1-1	-	TRBV4-1	17	TGCGCCAGCAGCTCTCAAACTACGGGACTGACGAACACTGAAGCTTTCTTT	CASSSQTTGLTNTEAFF
-	TRBJ1-1	-	TRBV11-3	14	TGTGCCAGCAGCCAGGACAGTTGGAACACTGAAGCTTTCTTT	CASSQDSWNTEAFF
-	TRBJ2-2	-	TRBV7-3	16	TGTGCCAGCAGCGTGTTCGGGAGAAGAGGGACCGGGGAGCTGTTTTTT	CASSVFGRRGTGELFF
TRBD1	TRBJ2-1	-	TRBV29-1	14	TGCAGCGTTGAAAGTAGGGGGCATCACAATGAGCAGTTCTTC	CSVESRGHHNEQFF
TRBD1	TRBJ2-7	-	TRBV7-3	15	TGTGCCAGCAGCTTAAAGGGACAGGGGCACTTCGAGCAGTACTTC	CASSLKGQGHFEQYF
TRBD1	TRBJ2-2	-	TRBV29-1	14	TGCAGCGTTGCCCCGGGACAGGGAACCGGGGAGCTGTTTTTT	CSVAPGQGTGELFF
-	TRBJ2-1	-	TRBV6-5	16	TGTGCCAGCAGTTACTTGCGGGGTCGCTCCTACAATGAGCAGTTCTTC	CASSYLRGRSYNEQFF
-	TRBJ2-7	-	TRBV3-1/TRBV3-2	12	TGTGCCAGCAGCCAAGTGAGCGACGAGCAGTACTTC	CASSQVSDEQYF
-	TRBJ1-6	-	TRBV14	13	TGTGCCAGCAGCTTTGGCAGGAATTCACCCCTCCACTTT	CASSFGRNSPLHF
TRBD1	TRBJ2-4	-	TRBV6-1	16	TGTGCCAGCAGTGTACGTTTCCGGGACAGGGGAAACATTCAGTACTTC	CASSVRFRDRGNIQYF
TRBD1	TRBJ2-7	-	TRBV6-6	15	TGTGCCAGCAGTCGTCCCGGGACAGGGGGTGGTGAGCAGTACTTC	CASSRPGTGGGEQYF
TRBD2	TRBJ2-2	-	TRBV30	13	TGTGCCCGAAACGGGGGGAGCGGCGGGGAGCTGTTTTTT	CARNGGSGGELFF
TRBD1	TRBJ2-1	once	TRBV6-6	19	TGTGCCAGCAGTCTTCTCCGGGACAGGGAAGGAAGCTCCTACAATGAGCAGTTCTTC	CASSLLRDREGSSYNEQFF
-	TRBJ2-1	-	TRBV19	21	TGTGCCAGTAGTATAGCCCCCAAGGCGGACCCAACAGGAACCTCCTACAATGAGCAGTTCTTC	CASSIAPKADPTGTSYNEQFF
TRBD2	TRBJ2-1	once	TRBV19	16	TGTGCCAGTAGTGGCTCCGGGACTAGCGGAGACAATGAGCAGTTCTTC	CASSGSGTSGDNEQFF
-	TRBJ2-4	-	TRBV3-1/TRBV3-2	15	TGTGCCAGCAGCCTTAGCATTCTAGCCAAAAACATTCAGTACTTC	CASSLSILAKNIQYF
TRBD2	TRBJ2-5	-	TRBV14	17	TGTGCCAGCAGCCGCGCCGCTTCAAGCGGGGGGCAAGAGACCCAGTACTTC	CASSRAASSGGQETQYF
TRBD1	TRBJ2-3	-	TRBV10-1	13	TGCGCCAGCAGTTTCGATCAGGGGGAGACGCAGTATTTT	CASSFDQGETQYF
-	TRBJ1-5	-	TRBV10-3	13	TGTGCCATCAGTCGGTCTCAAGAGCAGCCCCAGCATTTT	CAISRSQEQPQHF
-	TRBJ1-2	-	TRBV27	11	TGTGCCAGCAGGGGAGGAAGTGGCTACACCTTC	CASRGGSGYTF
-	TRBJ2-1	-	TRBV6-5	12	TGTGCCAGCAGAGGGGACTCCCGAGGCGAGTTCTTC	CASRGDSRGEFF
-	TRBJ1-5	-	TRBV18	14	TGTGCCAGCTCACGAGACACCAGCAATCAGCCCCAGCATTTT	CASSRDTSNQPQHF
-	TRBJ2-4	once	TRBV6-5	16	TGTGCCAGCAGTTACAATAACGAGATAGCCAAAAACATTCAGTACTTC	CASSYNNEIAKNIQYF
-	TRBJ2-1	-	TRBV7-3	13	TGTGCCAGCAGCCCGCAGGGGTATGGTGAGCAGTTCTTC	CASSPQGYGEQFF
TRBD1	TRBJ2-7	once	TRBV2	13	TGTGCCAGCAGCGGACAGGGAAGGAACGAGCAGTACTTC	CASSGQGRNEQYF
-	TRBJ1-2	-	TRBV10-3	14	TGTGCCATCAGTTTCTCGGACAGAAACTATGGCTACACCTTC	CAISFSDRNYGYTF
-	TRBJ1-5	-	TRBV16	18	TGTGCCAGCAGCCAATTATCCAGGGCCAACATTGGCAATCAGCCCCAGCATTTT	CASSQLSRANIGNQPQHF
-	TRBJ1-6	-	TRBV7-9	15	TGTGCCAGCAGCCTTAACGGGATGGGTGACTCACCCCTCCACTTT	CASSLNGMGDSPLHF